This T cell receptor (beta chain) comes out of a study of blood T cell repertoires in COVID-19. Study at large: T cells, B-cell-depleted T cells, or PBMCs provided the cDNA or gDNA that served as material.

The CDR3 has 18 amino acids. The V and J ends lost 0 bases and 0 bases, in that order; junction bases with no gene match: 6. Germline CDR1 SGHRS, CDR2 YFSETQ. Per the original data handling: Amplifying reference gene primers gave estimates of nucleated cell counts. Here immunoSEQ multiplex PCR was the method, and the copy in TCRdb shows in-frame clones only, minus some. The V and J calls and clone size were taken over from that table, and D and trimming were inferred from the DNA. Altogether 110,000 or so clones are present, under 90% being singletons, with the ten largest covering about 40%. The sequenced sample was peripheral blood. This chain connects TRBV5-1 to TRBJ2-2; 9 bases align to TRBD1. This receptor was identified in a man older than 75 with acute or convalescent COVID-19. CDR3 amino acids: CASSLEPRQGANTGELFF. CDR3 nucleotide sequence: TGCGCCAGCAGCTTGGAACCCAGACAGGGGGCGAACACCGGGGAGCTGTTTTTT.